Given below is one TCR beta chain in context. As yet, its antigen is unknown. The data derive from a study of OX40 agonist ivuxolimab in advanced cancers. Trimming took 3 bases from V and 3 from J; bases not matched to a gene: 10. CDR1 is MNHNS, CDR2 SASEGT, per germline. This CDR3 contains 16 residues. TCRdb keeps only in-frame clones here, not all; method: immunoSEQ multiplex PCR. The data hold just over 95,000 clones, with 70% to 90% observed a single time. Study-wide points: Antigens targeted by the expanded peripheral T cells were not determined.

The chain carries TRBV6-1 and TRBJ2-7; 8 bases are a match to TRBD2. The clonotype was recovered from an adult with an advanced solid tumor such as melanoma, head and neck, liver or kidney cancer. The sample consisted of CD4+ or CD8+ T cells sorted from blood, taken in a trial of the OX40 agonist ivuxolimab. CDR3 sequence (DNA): TGTGCCAGCAGTGATCGACGCGGGACTAGAGTCTACGAGCAGTACTTC. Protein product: CASSDRRGTRVYEQYF.